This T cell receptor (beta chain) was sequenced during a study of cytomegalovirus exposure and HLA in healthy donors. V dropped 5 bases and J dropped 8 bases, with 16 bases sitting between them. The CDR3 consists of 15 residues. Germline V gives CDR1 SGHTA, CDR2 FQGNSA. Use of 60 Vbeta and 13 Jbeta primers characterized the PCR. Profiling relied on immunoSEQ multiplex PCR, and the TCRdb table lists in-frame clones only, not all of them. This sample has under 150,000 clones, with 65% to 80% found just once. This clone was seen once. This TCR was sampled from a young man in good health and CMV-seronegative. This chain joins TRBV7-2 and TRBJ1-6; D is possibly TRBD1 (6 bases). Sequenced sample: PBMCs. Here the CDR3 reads CASSISGQPDSPLHF. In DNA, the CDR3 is TGTGCCAGCAGCATCTCCGGACAGCCGGATTCACCCCTCCACTTT.